The rows below give T cell receptor beta chains drawn from one sample of a study of cytomegalovirus exposure and HLA in healthy donors. The method was immunoSEQ multiplex PCR; TCRdb's version includes in-frame clones alone and lacks a portion of them. The sample consists of 150,000 to 200,000 clones, around 86% of them appearing once. The sequencing sample was made of PBMCs. The receptors come from a girl aged 2-10 years in good health and CMV-seropositive. CDR3s include the opening cysteine and the closing phenylalanine or tryptophan. Each record gives: V gene, J gene, clone size, D gene, CDR3 DNA, CDR3 protein. A D gene is named only where the DNA matches it firmly. Clone size is not always given. Where it is, it says once, few, many or a class for expanded clones.

v_call: TRBV11-2
j_call: TRBJ2-1
clone_size: -
d_call: -
cdr3_nt: TGTGCCAGCAGCCGGAGGGCGAATGAGCAGTTCTTC
cdr3_aa: CASSRRANEQFF

v_call: TRBV11-2
j_call: TRBJ2-7
clone_size: -
d_call: -
cdr3_nt: TGTGCCAGCAGCTTATGGGCGGGCTCCTACGAGCAGTACTTC
cdr3_aa: CASSLWAGSYEQYF

v_call: TRBV7-6
j_call: TRBJ2-2
clone_size: -
d_call: -
cdr3_nt: TGTGCCAGCAGCCCTGTGGGCCGGGAATTCTTGAACACCGGGGAGCTGTTTTTT
cdr3_aa: CASSPVGREFLNTGELFF

v_call: TRBV7-9
j_call: TRBJ1-5
clone_size: -
d_call: -
cdr3_nt: TGTGCCAGCAGCTTAAGTACTCCTTATAGCAATCAGCCCCAGCATTTT
cdr3_aa: CASSLSTPYSNQPQHF

v_call: TRBV30
j_call: TRBJ1-1
clone_size: -
d_call: -
cdr3_nt: TGTGCCTCCACGGGACTGATGAACACTGAAGCTTTCTTT
cdr3_aa: CASTGLMNTEAFF

v_call: TRBV29-1
j_call: TRBJ2-1
clone_size: -
d_call: -
cdr3_nt: TGCAGCTCAGCGGACCCGGGCCATGGGCAGTTCTTC
cdr3_aa: CSSADPGHGQFF

v_call: TRBV29-1
j_call: TRBJ2-2
clone_size: -
d_call: TRBD2
cdr3_nt: TGCAGCGTTTATACTAGCGGAACGAACACCGGGGAGCTGTTTTTT
cdr3_aa: CSVYTSGTNTGELFF

v_call: TRBV23-1
j_call: TRBJ1-2
clone_size: once
d_call: TRBD1
cdr3_nt: TGCGCCAGAAGACCCCACAGGGGAGATGGCTACACCTTC
cdr3_aa: CARRPHRGDGYTF

v_call: TRBV18
j_call: TRBJ2-7
clone_size: -
d_call: -
cdr3_nt: TGTGCCAGCTCACCGAGTCCCTACGAGCAGTACTTC
cdr3_aa: CASSPSPYEQYF

v_call: TRBV18
j_call: TRBJ2-3
clone_size: -
d_call: TRBD1
cdr3_nt: TGTGCCAGCTCAGCCGGGACAGGGCCAGATACGCAGTATTTT
cdr3_aa: CASSAGTGPDTQYF

v_call: TRBV6-5
j_call: TRBJ1-2
clone_size: -
d_call: -
cdr3_nt: TGTGCCAGCAGCGACGACAGACACTATGGCTACACCTTC
cdr3_aa: CASSDDRHYGYTF

v_call: TRBV27
j_call: TRBJ1-2
clone_size: -
d_call: -
cdr3_nt: TGTGCCAGCAGTTCCCGCGGTCCCTATGGCTACACCTTC
cdr3_aa: CASSSRGPYGYTF

v_call: TRBV30
j_call: TRBJ1-5
clone_size: once
d_call: -
cdr3_nt: TGTGCCTGGAGTATGGGGCAGGCCAATCAGCCCCAGCATTTT
cdr3_aa: CAWSMGQANQPQHF

v_call: TRBV7-3
j_call: TRBJ1-1
clone_size: -
d_call: TRBD1
cdr3_nt: TGTGCCAGCAGCTTAATCGCAGGGGGGAACACTGAAGCTTTCTTT
cdr3_aa: CASSLIAGGNTEAFF

v_call: TRBV6-5
j_call: TRBJ1-3
clone_size: -
d_call: -
cdr3_nt: TGTGCCAGCAGTACCGCCGGGGGGACTGGAAACACCATATATTTT
cdr3_aa: CASSTAGGTGNTIYF

v_call: TRBV28
j_call: TRBJ2-7
clone_size: -
d_call: -
cdr3_nt: TGTGCCAGCAATCCCTCTGGGCCCGAGCAGTACTTC
cdr3_aa: CASNPSGPEQYF